This T cell receptor beta chain was identified during a study of technical replicates of blood from several donors (dated by TCRdb to between 2016 and 2019). Only one count was recorded for this clone. What this receptor recognizes is not known. No much larger clone exists at a distance of one base, and base qualities are not known. V was cut back by 1 base and J by 8 bases, leaving a gap of 8 bases between them. The CDR3 runs 12 residues from the cysteine to the phenylalanine. The only DNA kept is the CDR3, 36 bases in frame from the first base. The germline V gene (reference sequence) yields SEHNR for CDR1 and FQNEAQ for CDR2. Library preparation employed the immunoSEQ multiplex PCR assay. TCRdb stores this immuneACCESS table with in-frame sequences only. Part of the clones is absent; in the studies checked, under half of the shortfall reflects unresolved V genes, and no reason is known for the rest. In this sample the table shows some 80,000 clones, approximately 94% of which occur a single time. The top ten clones comprise around 0.37% of the sample.

The sample comprised T cells isolated from PBMCs. The sequence joins TRBV7-9 to TRBJ1-2, with no confidently assigned D gene. The sequence came from a human donor in good health. The CDR3: CASSLDLRGYTF. The DNA is as follows: TGTGCCAGCAGCTTAGATCTACGGGGCTACACCTTC.